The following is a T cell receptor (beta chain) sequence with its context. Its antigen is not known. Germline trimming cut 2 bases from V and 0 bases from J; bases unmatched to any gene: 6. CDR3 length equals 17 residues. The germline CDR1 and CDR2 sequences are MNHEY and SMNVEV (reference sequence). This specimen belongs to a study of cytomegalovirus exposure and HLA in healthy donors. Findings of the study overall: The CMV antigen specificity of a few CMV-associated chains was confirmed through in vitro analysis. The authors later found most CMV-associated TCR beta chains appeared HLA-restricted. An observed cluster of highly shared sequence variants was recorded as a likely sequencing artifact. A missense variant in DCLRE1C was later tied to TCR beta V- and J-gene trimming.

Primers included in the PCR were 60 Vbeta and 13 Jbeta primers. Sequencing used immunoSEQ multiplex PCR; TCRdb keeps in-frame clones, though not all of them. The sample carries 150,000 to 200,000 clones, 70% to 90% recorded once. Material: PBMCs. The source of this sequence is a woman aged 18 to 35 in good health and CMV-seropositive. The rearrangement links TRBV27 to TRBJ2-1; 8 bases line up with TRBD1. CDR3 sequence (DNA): TGTGCCAGCAGTTTACTTTATACAGGGGGCTCCTACAATGAGCAGTTCTTC. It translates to CASSLLYTGGSYNEQFF.